This T cell receptor beta chain was found in a study of cytomegalovirus exposure and HLA in healthy donors. This CDR3 contains 13 residues. V lost 6 bases and J lost 5, with 13 bases in between. CDR1 and CDR2 (germline): MDHEN, SYDVKM. Amplification used 60 Vbeta primers and 13 Jbeta primers. Source study methods: The authors later counted about 80 million unique TCR beta chains, some 11 million of them shared. Using immunoSEQ multiplex PCR, the repertoire was profiled, and TCRdb retains in-frame clones only, with some absent. V, J and clone size derive from that table, while D and trimming were established from the DNA sequence. The sample includes around 63,000 clones.

Sequenced input: PBMCs. The chain links TRBV28 to TRBJ1-2; unclear D gene. The TCR sequence derives from a woman in her thirties in good health and CMV-seronegative. CDR3 amino acids: CASRSPRTYGYTF. CDR3 nucleotide sequence: TGTGCCAGCAGATCCCCTCGCACATATGGCTACACCTTC.